This T cell receptor beta chain was captured by sequencing in a study of cytomegalovirus exposure and HLA in healthy donors. The CDR3 extends over 13 amino acids. V was pared by 7 bases and J by 5 bases, with 14 bases between. Germline CDR1 and CDR2: SGHTA and FQGNSA. Primers for the PCR totalled 60 Vbeta and 13 Jbeta. Only in-frame clones appear in the TCRdb table, and some are missing; sequencing was by immunoSEQ multiplex PCR. The profile shows about 97,000 clones, roughly 73% of them singletons. The TCR comes from a man between 40 and 49 years old in good health and CMV-seronegative. The V gene is TRBV7-2, the J gene TRBJ1-1; D is possibly TRBD1 (5 bases). Material: PBMCs. CDR3 nucleotides: TGTGCCAGCACCAGCAGGGCGCAGACTGAAGCTTTCTTT. Translation: CASTSRAQTEAFF.